The clone carrying this T cell receptor beta chain was counted a single time. This sample is drawn from a study of technical replicates of blood from a few donors. CDR3 length: 15 residues. The germline gives CDR1 MDHEN, CDR2 SYDVKM. V lost 6 bases and J lost 6; bases outside the gene matches: 13. Some clones are missing from TCRdb's copy, which holds only in-frame ones; the method was immunoSEQ multiplex PCR. Here the sample spans around 85,000 clones, around 94% being singletons. The sequence was collected from a human donor in good health. What was sequenced was T cells isolated from PBMCs. This chain links TRBV28 with TRBJ1-2; TRBD1 matches 7 bases. The CDR3 sequence is CASRMTGRRGDGYTF. The DNA of the CDR3 is TGTGCCAGCAGAATGACAGGGCGGCGGGGGGATGGCTACACCTTC.